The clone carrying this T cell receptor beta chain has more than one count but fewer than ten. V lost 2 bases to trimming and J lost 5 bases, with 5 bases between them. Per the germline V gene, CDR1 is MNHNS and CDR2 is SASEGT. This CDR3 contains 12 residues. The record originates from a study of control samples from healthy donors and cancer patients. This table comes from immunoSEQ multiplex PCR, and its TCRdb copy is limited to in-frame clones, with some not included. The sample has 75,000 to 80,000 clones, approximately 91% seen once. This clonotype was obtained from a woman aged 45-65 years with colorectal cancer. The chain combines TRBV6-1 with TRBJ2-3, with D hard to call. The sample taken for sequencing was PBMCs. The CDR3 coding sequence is TGTGCCAGCAGTGAAATGGGAGATACGCAGTATTTT. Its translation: CASSEMGDTQYF.